These 28 T cell receptor beta chains were sequenced from one sample in a study of cytomegalovirus exposure and HLA in healthy donors. The study ran its PCR with 60 Vbeta and 13 Jbeta primers. Profiling relied on immunoSEQ multiplex PCR, and the TCRdb table lists in-frame clones only, not all of them. This table holds about 160,000 clones, around 75% found once. Sequencing input: PBMCs. The origin of the receptors is a woman younger than 35 in good health and CMV-seronegative.

As regards this clone: The germline gene is not matched at one end of the junction; a read error may be the cause. The chain combines TRBV7-9 with TRBJ2-1; D unresolved. In germline, CDR1 is SEHNR, CDR2 FQNEAQ (reference sequence). This CDR3 comprises 13 residues. The CDR3 DNA reads as TGTTCCAGCCTTGGTCCGGTCTACAATGAGCAGTTCTTC. This gives the protein CSSLGPVYNEQFF. The full variable domain, its missing parts supplied by reference TRBV7-9 and TRBJ2-1, is DTGVSQNPRHKITKRGQNVTFRCDPISEHNRLYWYRQTLGQGPEFLTYFQNEAQLEKSRLLSDRFSAERPKGSFSTLEIQRTEQGDSAMYLCSSLGPVYNEQFFGPGTRLTVL.

The chain employs TRBV29-1 and TRBJ2-5, with 9 bases that match TRBD2. V lost 6 bases to trimming and J lost 1 base; unmatched junction nucleotides: 6. The CDR3 totals 14 residues. CDR1 and CDR2 from the germline V gene are SQVTM and ANQGSEA. The CDR3: CSVLAGGVQETQYF. The CDR3 DNA sequence: TGCAGCGTCTTGGCGGGGGGGGTCCAAGAGACCCAGTACTTC.

As regards this clone: Mismatch with germline at one junction end may stem from a read error. This sample also contains other DNA sequences that code for the same CDR3. V usage is TRBV6-5 and J usage is TRBJ1-6; 9 bases are a match to TRBD1. Germline CDR1 and CDR2: MNHEY and SVGAGI. The CDR3 covers 15 residues. The CDR3 coding sequence is TGCGCCAGCAGACAGGGGGGCCGGCATAATTCACCCCTCCACTTT. Protein sequence: CASRQGGRHNSPLHF.

The chain links TRBV5-6 to TRBJ2-3, with TRBD1 matching over 10 bases. The CDR3 sequence is 15 residues long. V shed 7 bases, J shed 11 bases, and the junction held 16 bases outside the gene matches. The germline V gene has CDR1 SGHDT and CDR2 YYEEEE. The CDR3 nucleotides read TGTGCCAGCTTCTTCTGGGACAGGGGATTCGCGGGGCAGTATTTT. This translates into CASFFWDRGFAGQYF.

As to this clone: Different DNA sequences within this sample yield the same CDR3. The chain is built from TRBV7-3 and TRBJ1-4; unclear D gene. V dropped 1 base and J dropped 3 bases, with 9 bases sitting between them. CDR1 SGHTA and CDR2 FQGTGA come from the germline V gene. This CDR3 comprises 15 residues. The CDR3 spells CASSLNTTANEKLFF. In DNA, the CDR3 is TGTGCCAGCAGCTTAAACACCACAGCTAATGAAAAACTGTTTTTT.

This chain uses TRBV14 with TRBJ2-1, with 12 bases that match TRBD2. V lost 6 bases to trimming and J lost 4 bases; unmatched junction nucleotides: 4. Germline CDR1 reads SGHDN; CDR2 reads FVKESK. This CDR3 region has 15 residues. CDR3 in amino acids: CASSLAGGLYNEQFF. In DNA form, the CDR3 reads TGTGCCAGCAGTCTAGCGGGAGGGCTATACAATGAGCAGTTCTTC.

The V call is TRBV10-3, the J call TRBJ2-1, with TRBD2 identical over 10 bases. The V and J ends lost 6 bases and 4 bases, in that order; junction bases with no gene match: 3. This CDR3 comprises 14 residues. Per the germline V gene, CDR1 is ENHRY and CDR2 is SYGVKD. The CDR3 sequence is CAIRATSGYNEQFF. In DNA form, the CDR3 reads TGTGCCATCAGGGCGACTAGCGGGTACAATGAGCAGTTCTTC.

This chain uses TRBV9 with TRBJ2-1; 8 bases fit TRBD1. The CDR3 runs to 14 residues. Germline V gene lookup returns CDR1 SGDLS and CDR2 YYNGEE. Unmatched junction bases numbered 7, after V lost 5 bases and J lost 6 bases. CDR3 residues: CASSLGQGFNEQFF. CDR3 coding DNA: TGTGCCAGCAGTCTCGGACAGGGCTTCAATGAGCAGTTCTTC. The variable domain in full, with the rest retrieved from reference TRBV9 and TRBJ2-1, is DSGVTQTPKHLITATGQRVTLRCSPRSGDLSVYWYQQSLDQGLQFLIQYYNGEERAKGNILERFSAQQFPDLHSELNLSSLELGDSALYFCASSLGQGFNEQFFGPGTRLTVL.

This clone was observed once. V is TRBV15 and J is TRBJ1-3, with 7 bases aligning to TRBD1. With V trimmed by 5 bases and J by 0 bases, 4 bases remained unmatched. Germline V lookup: CDR1 LNHNV, CDR2 YYDKDF (reference sequence). The CDR3 is made up of 15 amino acids. As DNA, the CDR3 is TGTGCCACCAGCTGGACAGGCTTCTCTGGAAACACCATATATTTT. It is translated as CATSWTGFSGNTIYF.

The CDR3 loop reads CASSLPSSFTQYF. The DNA of the CDR3 is TGTGCCAGCAGTTTACCCTCGTCGTTTACGCAGTATTTT. V usage is TRBV28 and J usage is TRBJ2-3, with D unresolved. The CDR3 is 13 amino acids. The V end was cut by 2 bases, the J end by 8 bases, with 11 bases between. The germline CDR1 and CDR2 sequences are MDHEN and SYDVKM.

This clone was seen a handful of times. This rearrangement joins TRBV28 to TRBJ2-2, with D possibly matching TRBD1 (6 bases). Trimming pared 7 bases from V and 3 bases from J, leaving 12 bases between. The CDR3 runs 14 residues. Germline loops: CDR1 MDHEN, CDR2 SYDVKM. CDR3 loop: CASNADSYTGELFF. As DNA, the CDR3 is TGTGCCAGCAATGCGGACAGCTACACCGGGGAGCTGTTTTTT. The complete variable domain, with remaining parts taken from reference TRBV28 and TRBJ2-2, reads DVKVTQSSRYLVKRTGEKVFLECVQDMDHENMFWYRQDPGLGLRLIYFSYDVKMKEKGDIPEGYSVSREKKERFSLILESASTNQTSMYLCASNADSYTGELFFGEGSRLTVL.

The chain couples TRBV2 to TRBJ1-2, with D possibly matching TRBD1 (5 bases). The CDR3 sequence is 14 residues long. V lost 4 bases, J lost 6 bases, and 15 bases lay in between. CDR1 and CDR2 (germline): SNHLY, FYNNEI. The CDR3 region has the DNA TGTGCCAGCAGTGTCACCAGGGTAGTCAATGGCTACACCTTC. Amino acid sequence: CASSVTRVVNGYTF.

The chain is built from TRBV6-5 and TRBJ2-2, with D perhaps TRBD2 (5 bases). CDR3 length: 13 amino acids. CDR1 and CDR2 from the germline V gene are MNHEY and SVGAGI. The ends were cut back, 6 bases at V and 5 bases at J, with 10 bases in the middle. CDR3 sequence reads: CASREGSTGELFF. The CDR3 coding sequence is TGTGCCAGCAGGGAAGGGAGTACCGGGGAGCTGTTTTTT.

The genes are TRBV5-1 and TRBJ2-5; tentatively, D is TRBD1 (6 bases). The J call may be faulty, since TRBJ2-7 better matches the DNA end. The CDR3 sequence is 13 residues long. Germline V lookup: CDR1 SGHRS, CDR2 YFSETQ. CDR3 DNA sequence: TGCGCCAGCAGCATGTCCGGGACAAACGAGCAGTACTTC. Its protein is CASSMSGTNEQYF.

This clone has just a few counts. This rearrangement joins TRBV25-1 to TRBJ2-2; TRBD2 agrees at 9 bases. CDR1 MGHDK and CDR2 SYGVNS come from the germline V gene. The CDR3 contains 15 residues. Germline trimming cut 8 bases from V and 3 bases from J; bases unmatched to any gene: 7. The CDR3 bases are TGTGCCAGCCCCTTAGCGGGGGAGGACACCGGGGAGCTGTTTTTT. This translates into CASPLAGEDTGELFF.

V is TRBV6-4 and J is TRBJ2-1; the match to TRBD1 covers 9 bases. This CDR3 contains 15 residues. Germline CDR1 and CDR2: MRHNA and SNTAGT. V shed 5 bases, J shed 5 bases, and the junction held 7 bases outside the gene matches. The chain's CDR3 is CASSTGQGSHNEQFF. DNA of the CDR3: TGTGCCAGCAGTACCGGACAGGGGTCCCACAATGAGCAGTTCTTC.

J is TRBJ2-1 and V is TRBV11-3; 10 bases are shared with TRBD2. Trimming cost V 0 bases and J 4 bases; bases outside gene matches: 3. In germline, CDR1 is SGHNT, CDR2 YENEEA. The length of the CDR3 is 16 residues. The CDR3 sequence: CASSLESLAGYNEQFF. As DNA, the CDR3 is TGTGCCAGCAGCTTAGAATCACTAGCGGGATACAATGAGCAGTTCTTC.

The chain combines TRBV7-2 with TRBJ2-7; D may be TRBD1 (6 bases). Germline CDR1 reads SGHTA; CDR2 reads FQGNSA. Trimming stripped 4 bases from V and 5 bases from J, with 27 bases between. This CDR3 is built from 18 residues. The CDR3 sequence is CASSSPIIKDRQEDEQYF. The CDR3, as DNA: TGTGCCAGCAGCTCCCCCATCATCAAAGACAGGCAGGAGGACGAGCAGTACTTC.

In this sample, this clone turned up a few times. The genes are TRBV6-5 and TRBJ2-2; D is ambiguous. The CDR3 covers 15 residues. Trimming removed 4 bases from V and 0 bases from J, with 9 bases in between. Germline CDR1 is MNHEY and CDR2 is SVGAGI. The DNA for the CDR3 is TGTGCCAGCAGTTTAGAATACTCGAACACCGGGGAGCTGTTTTTT. Its translation: CASSLEYSNTGELFF.

The chain recombines TRBV5-1 with TRBJ1-4; tentatively, D is TRBD1 (5 bases). CDR1 SGHRS and CDR2 YFSETQ come from the germline V gene. The CDR3 runs 14 residues. V was pared by 0 bases and J by 4 bases, with 7 bases between. The CDR3 sequence is CASSLGQNNEKLFF. As DNA, the CDR3 is TGCGCCAGCAGCTTGGGACAGAATAATGAAAAACTGTTTTTT.

The V call is TRBV10-3, the J call TRBJ1-6; D gene unclear. V lost 4 bases to trimming and J lost 10 bases, with 8 bases between them. This CDR3 is 12 amino acids long. CDR1 and CDR2 from the germline V gene are ENHRY and SYGVKD. The CDR3 sequence: CAISGPESPLHF. CDR3 nucleotides: TGTGCCATCAGTGGCCCCGAGTCACCCCTCCACTTT.

The chain employs TRBV28 and TRBJ2-7; unclear D gene. CDR3 size: 14 residues. Trimming took 5 bases from V and 2 from J, leaving 13 bases between them. Per germline, CDR1 MDHEN and CDR2 SYDVKM. The CDR3 sequence: CASSTDMATYEQYF. In nucleotides, the CDR3 is TGTGCCAGCAGTACAGACATGGCTACCTACGAGCAGTACTTC. Full variable domain (missing parts from reference TRBV28 and TRBJ2-7): DVKVTQSSRYLVKRTGEKVFLECVQDMDHENMFWYRQDPGLGLRLIYFSYDVKMKEKGDIPEGYSVSREKKERFSLILESASTNQTSMYLCASSTDMATYEQYFGPGTRLTVT.

The V call is TRBV5-6, the J call TRBJ2-7; no reliable D call. The germline V and J ends were trimmed by 3 bases and 4 bases, with 8 bases remaining between them. This CDR3 is built from 12 residues. Germline-derived CDR1 and CDR2 are SGHDT and YYEEEE. The CDR3 spells CASSSRHYEQYF. Here the CDR3 DNA reads TGTGCCAGCAGCTCGCGCCATTACGAGCAGTACTTC.

This clone has only one observation. The chain has TRBV6-6 and TRBJ2-1, with D maybe TRBD1 (5 bases). V gave up 6 bases and J gave up 4 bases, with 10 bases separating them. Per the germline V gene, CDR1 is MNHNY and CDR2 is SVGAGI (reference sequence). CDR3 size: 13 residues. The CDR3 DNA reads TGTGCCAGCAGCCCCGACAGTTACAATGAGCAGTTCTTC. Translated: CASSPDSYNEQFF.

This chain joins TRBV9 and TRBJ1-1; D gene unclear. Germline V gene sequence: CDR1 SGDLS, CDR2 YYNGEE. The CDR3 consists of 13 residues. The V gene lost 5 bases and the J gene lost 6 bases, with 14 bases spanning the gap. The CDR3 is CASSERVRAEAFF. The CDR3 nucleotides are TGTGCCAGCAGTGAGAGGGTACGGGCTGAAGCTTTCTTT.

The chain joins TRBV7-8 to TRBJ1-1; D possibly corresponds to TRBD1 (5 bases). Germline lookup yields CDR1 SGHVS and CDR2 FQNEAQ. This CDR3 spans 15 amino acids. V was cut by 5 bases and J by 3 bases, with 16 bases left in between. The CDR3 here is CASSPRQLGYTEAFF. The CDR3 region has the DNA TGTGCCAGCAGCCCCCGACAGCTGGGGTACACTGAAGCTTTCTTT.

The rearrangement joins TRBV27 to TRBJ2-7; D uncertain. Germline V gene data show CDR1 as MNHEY and CDR2 as SMNVEV (reference sequence). The CDR3 contains 15 residues. Trimming pared 6 bases from V and 0 bases from J, leaving 15 bases between. As DNA, the CDR3 is TGTGCCAGCAGACCACAGAGCCTCGGCTCCTACGAGCAGTACTTC. Amino acids: CASRPQSLGSYEQYF.

The V gene is TRBV7-2, the J gene TRBJ2-3, with unresolved D. V was cut by 1 base and J by 11 bases, with 13 bases left in between. The germline V gene has CDR1 SGHTA and CDR2 FQGNSA. This CDR3 is 13 amino acids long. The CDR3 nucleotides read TGTGCCAGCAGCTTAGTACTGGCCGGCGGGCAGTATTTT. It translates to CASSLVLAGGQYF.